What follows are 21 T cell receptor beta chains derived from one specimen sequenced in a study of technical replicates of blood from several donors. Sequenced by immunoSEQ multiplex PCR; TCRdb stores in-frame clones only, minus some. The table has about 88,000 clones, 95% seen once. The material sequenced was T cells isolated from PBMCs. Every receptor here comes from a human donor in good health.

The chain joins TRBV6-1 to TRBJ1-2; perhaps TRBD1 as D (5 bases). Trimming cost V 0 bases and J 4 bases, with 12 bases left between them. The CDR3 sequence is 15 residues long. Germline assignment: CDR1 MNHNS and CDR2 SASEGT. The CDR3: CASSEARGVRYGYTF. In DNA, the CDR3 is TGTGCCAGCAGTGAAGCTCGGGGGGTCCGCTATGGCTACACCTTC.

The J gene is TRBJ2-3, the V gene TRBV12-5; 9 bases line up with TRBD2. Trimming removed 4 bases from V and 1 base from J; junction bases left unmatched: 6. The CDR3 extends over 16 amino acids. The germline gives CDR1 LGHNT, CDR2 FRNRAP. CDR3 bases: TGTGCTAGTGGTTATAGCGGGAGTCTAGGCACAGATACGCAGTATTTT. Translating gives CASGYSGSLGTDTQYF.

This chain uses TRBV27 with TRBJ2-1, with 9 positions matching TRBD1. V was pared by 8 bases and J by 6 bases, with 5 bases of the junction left unmatched. The CDR3 sequence is 13 residues long. Germline values: CDR1 MNHEY, CDR2 SMNVEV (reference sequence). CDR3 bases: TGTGCCAGCGGGACAGGGACGTTCAATGAGCAGTTCTTC. This translates into CASGTGTFNEQFF.

V gene TRBV6-1 combines with J gene TRBJ1-5; D unresolved. The CDR3 consists of 16 residues. CDR1 and CDR2 (germline): MNHNS, SASEGT. V dropped 1 base and J dropped 7 bases, with 17 bases sitting between them. The CDR3 coding sequence is TGTGCCAGCAGTGAAGTAAGTGGAGAGGGAAAACAGCCCCAGCATTTT. This codes for CASSEVSGEGKQPQHF.

The V gene is TRBV27, the J gene TRBJ1-3; D remains unclear. Germline CDR1 reads MNHEY; CDR2 reads SMNVEV (reference sequence). CDR3 length: 15 residues. V lost 3 bases, J lost 2 bases, and 11 bases lay in between. The CDR3: CASSFSGDAGNTIYF. CDR3 sequence (DNA): TGTGCCAGCAGTTTTTCCGGAGACGCTGGAAACACCATATATTTT.

The chain recombines TRBV10-3 with TRBJ2-1; unclear D gene. The CDR3 spans 10 residues. The V gene's germline CDR1 is ENHRY and CDR2 SYGVKD. Trimming stripped 2 bases from V and 14 bases from J, with 7 bases between. The CDR3 reads CAISENKKFF. The CDR3 coding sequence is TGTGCCATCAGTGAGAACAAAAAGTTCTTC.

This chain connects TRBV10-3 to TRBJ1-4, with TRBD1 matching over 7 bases. With V trimmed by 10 bases and J by 7 bases, 9 bases remained unmatched. The CDR3 runs to 13 residues. CDR1 and CDR2 from the germline V gene are ENHRY and SYGVKD. The CDR3 spells CASTGTASEKLFF. The CDR3 coding sequence is TGTGCCAGTACTGGGACAGCTAGTGAAAAACTGTTTTTT.

This CDR3 is CASSQGLYNEQFF. The CDR3 DNA follows: TGTGCCAGCAGCCAGGGACTTTACAATGAGCAGTTCTTC. The chain couples TRBV6-1 to TRBJ2-1; possible D gene TRBD2, 6 bases. The CDR3 is 13 amino acids. Germline CDR1 MNHNS, CDR2 SASEGT. Trimming cost V 6 bases and J 4 bases, with 10 bases left between them.

The chain recombines TRBV6-5 with TRBJ1-2, with 9 bases identical to TRBD1. After removal of 5 bases from V and 8 bases from J, the junction contained 9 bases not matched to a gene. Germline V gene data show CDR1 as MNHEY and CDR2 as SVGAGI. This CDR3 region has 14 residues. DNA of the CDR3: TGTGCCAGCAGTCACCCGGACAGGGGTGGAGGCTACACCTTC. Encoded protein: CASSHPDRGGGYTF.

The chain couples TRBV4-2 to TRBJ2-3, with D possibly TRBD2 on 5 matching bases. V was cut by 4 bases and J by 3 bases, with 14 bases left in between. Germline values: CDR1 LGHNA, CDR2 YNFKEQ. The CDR3 loop spans 15 amino acids. The CDR3 loop reads CASSPGVGETDTQYF. CDR3 in DNA: TGTGCCAGCAGCCCCGGGGTTGGGGAGACAGATACGCAGTATTTT.

The chain is built from TRBV5-6 and TRBJ2-7; 7 nucleotides match TRBD1. The germline V gene has CDR1 SGHDT and CDR2 YYEEEE. CDR3 length: 13 amino acids. V lost 5 bases to trimming and J lost 4 bases; unmatched junction nucleotides: 6. CDR3 in DNA: TGTGCCAGCAGGCGGACAGGTACATACGAGCAGTACTTC. Translating gives CASRRTGTYEQYF.

The chain has TRBV9 and TRBJ1-1, with D maybe TRBD1 (6 bases). The CDR3 runs 14 residues. Trimming removed 0 bases at V and 3 bases at J, with 9 bases between. The germline CDR1 and CDR2 sequences are SGDLS and YYNGEE. In nucleotides, the CDR3 is TGTGCCAGCAGCGTAGCGGGGGGCTACACTGAAGCTTTCTTT. Translation gives CASSVAGGYTEAFF.

The V and J genes are TRBV5-1 and TRBJ2-7, with 7 bases identical to TRBD1. V lost 3 bases, J lost 2 bases, and 5 bases stayed unmatched. There are 14 residues in the CDR3. Germline values: CDR1 SGHRS, CDR2 YFSETQ. This chain's CDR3 is CASSSTGTAYEQYF. CDR3 DNA sequence: TGCGCCAGCAGCTCCACCGGGACAGCCTACGAGCAGTACTTC.

The rearrangement uses TRBV7-2 and TRBJ2-1; TRBD2 matches at 10 bases. Looked up from germline, CDR1 is SGHTA and CDR2 is FQGNSA. Losses at the gene ends were 5 bases for V and 2 bases for J; bases not matched to a gene: 6. This CDR3 comprises 16 residues. CDR3 in amino acids: CASSAWTSGAYNEQFF. CDR3 nucleotide sequence: TGTGCCAGCAGCGCTTGGACTAGCGGTGCCTACAATGAGCAGTTCTTC.

The rearrangement joins TRBV5-6 to TRBJ2-2, with 7 bases identical to TRBD1. The germline V gene has CDR1 SGHDT and CDR2 YYEEEE. The CDR3 spans 16 residues. V shed 2 bases and J 4 bases; nucleotides not matched to a gene: 8. The CDR3 loop reads CASSFLTGTPTGELFF. The DNA for the CDR3 is TGTGCCAGCAGCTTTTTGACAGGGACCCCCACCGGGGAGCTGTTTTTT.

The rearrangement links TRBV5-1 to TRBJ2-3; 8 bases agree with TRBD2. Losses at the gene ends were 5 bases for V and 4 bases for J; bases not matched to a gene: 3. Germline V CDR1 and CDR2: SGHRS, YFSETQ. The CDR3 covers 13 residues. CDR3 DNA: TGCGCCAGCAGAGCGGGAGACCCAGATACGCAGTATTTT. It translates to CASRAGDPDTQYF.

The rearrangement uses TRBV4-2 and TRBJ1-5; the D is unclear. V shed 0 bases and J shed 7 bases, with 7 bases lying between them. This CDR3 spans 13 amino acids. CDR1 and CDR2 (germline): LGHNA, YNFKEQ. The CDR3 bases are TGTGCCAGCAGCCAAGAGGGCGGGCAGCCCCAGCATTTT. This translates into CASSQEGGQPQHF.

This chain links TRBV4-1 with TRBJ2-1; 7 nucleotides agree with TRBD2. V shed 3 bases and J 3 bases; nucleotides not matched to a gene: 17. The CDR3 spans 19 residues. Germline lookup yields CDR1 MGHRA and CDR2 YSYEKL. CDR3 protein: CASSHPKENRDYHYNEQFF. As DNA, the CDR3 is TGCGCCAGCAGCCACCCAAAAGAAAACCGGGACTACCACTACAATGAGCAGTTCTTC.

This clone was seen just once. V is TRBV11-2 and J is TRBJ2-1; tentative D call: TRBD2 (6 bases). Germline lookup yields CDR1 SGHAT and CDR2 FQNNGV. CDR3 length: 15 residues. Deletions cut 1 base from V and 4 bases from J, with 11 bases between. The CDR3 here is CASSLVTAGYNEQFF. DNA of the CDR3: TGTGCCAGCAGCTTAGTCACGGCGGGATACAATGAGCAGTTCTTC.

The V gene is TRBV6-1, the J gene TRBJ2-7, with D possibly matching TRBD2 (5 bases). Trimming removed 5 bases from V and 3 bases from J, with 14 bases in between. The CDR3 is 14 residues long. CDR1 is MNHNS, CDR2 SASEGT, per germline. CDR3 in DNA: TGTGCCAGCAGTCTTCGGACGGGAATCTACGAGCAGTACTTC. It specifies CASSLRTGIYEQYF.

CDR3 DNA sequence: TGTGCCATCAGTCTAGAGTATTATGAGCAGTTCTTC. Translation: CAISLEYYEQFF. V is TRBV10-3 and J is TRBJ2-1; no reliable D call. There are 12 residues in the CDR3. V dropped 5 bases and J dropped 8 bases, with 10 bases sitting between them. CDR1 ENHRY and CDR2 SYGVKD come from the germline V gene.